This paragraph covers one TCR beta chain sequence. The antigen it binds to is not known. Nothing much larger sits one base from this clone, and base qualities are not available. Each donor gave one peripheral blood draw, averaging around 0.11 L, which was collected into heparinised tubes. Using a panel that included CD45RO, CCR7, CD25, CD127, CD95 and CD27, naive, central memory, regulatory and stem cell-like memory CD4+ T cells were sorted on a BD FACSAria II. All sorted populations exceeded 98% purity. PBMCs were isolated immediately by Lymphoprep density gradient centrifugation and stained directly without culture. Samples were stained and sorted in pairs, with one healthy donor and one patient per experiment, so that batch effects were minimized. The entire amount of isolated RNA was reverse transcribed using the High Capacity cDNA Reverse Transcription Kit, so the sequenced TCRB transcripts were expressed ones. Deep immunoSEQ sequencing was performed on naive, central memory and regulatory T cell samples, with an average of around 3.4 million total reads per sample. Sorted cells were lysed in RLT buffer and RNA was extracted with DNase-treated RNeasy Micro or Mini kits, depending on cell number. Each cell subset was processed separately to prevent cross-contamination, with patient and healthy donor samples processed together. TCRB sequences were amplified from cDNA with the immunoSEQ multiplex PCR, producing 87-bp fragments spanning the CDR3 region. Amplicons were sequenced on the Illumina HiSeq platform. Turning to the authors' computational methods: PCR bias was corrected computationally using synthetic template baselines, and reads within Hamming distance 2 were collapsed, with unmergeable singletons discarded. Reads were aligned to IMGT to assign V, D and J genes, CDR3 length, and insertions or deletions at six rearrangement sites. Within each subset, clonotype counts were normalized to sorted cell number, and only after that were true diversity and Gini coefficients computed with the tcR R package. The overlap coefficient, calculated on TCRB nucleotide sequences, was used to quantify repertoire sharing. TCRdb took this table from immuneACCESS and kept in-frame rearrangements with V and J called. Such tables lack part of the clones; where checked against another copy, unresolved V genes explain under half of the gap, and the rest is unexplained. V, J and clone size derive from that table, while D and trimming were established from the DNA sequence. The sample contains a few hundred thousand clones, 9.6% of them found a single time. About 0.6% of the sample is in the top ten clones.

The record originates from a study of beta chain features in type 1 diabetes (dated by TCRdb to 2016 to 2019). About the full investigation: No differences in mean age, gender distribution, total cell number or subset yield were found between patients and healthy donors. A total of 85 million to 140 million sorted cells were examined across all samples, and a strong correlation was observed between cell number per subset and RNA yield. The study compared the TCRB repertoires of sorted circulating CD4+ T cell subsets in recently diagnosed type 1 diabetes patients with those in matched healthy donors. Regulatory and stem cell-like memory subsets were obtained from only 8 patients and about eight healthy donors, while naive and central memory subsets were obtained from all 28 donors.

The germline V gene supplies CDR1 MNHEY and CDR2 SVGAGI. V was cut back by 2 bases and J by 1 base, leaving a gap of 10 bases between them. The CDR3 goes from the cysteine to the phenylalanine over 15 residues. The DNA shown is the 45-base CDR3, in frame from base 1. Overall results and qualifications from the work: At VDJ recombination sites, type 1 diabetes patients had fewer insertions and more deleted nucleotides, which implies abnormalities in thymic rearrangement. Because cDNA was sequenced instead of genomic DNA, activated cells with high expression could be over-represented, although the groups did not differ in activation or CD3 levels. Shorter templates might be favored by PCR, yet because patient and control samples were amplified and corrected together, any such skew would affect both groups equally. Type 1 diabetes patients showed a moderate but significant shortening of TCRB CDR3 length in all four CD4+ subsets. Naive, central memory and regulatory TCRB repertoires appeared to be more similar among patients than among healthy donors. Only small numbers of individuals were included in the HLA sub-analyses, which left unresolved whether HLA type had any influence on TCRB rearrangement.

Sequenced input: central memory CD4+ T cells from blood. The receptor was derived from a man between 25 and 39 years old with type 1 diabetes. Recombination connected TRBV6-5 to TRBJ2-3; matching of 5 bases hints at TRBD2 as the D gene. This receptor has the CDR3 CASSYERRGTDTQYF. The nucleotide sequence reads TGTGCCAGCAGTTACGAGCGGAGAGGCACAGATACGCAGTATTTT.